This TCR beta chain is from a study of CD8+CD57+ T cells in acquired aplastic anemia listed by TCRdb under 2018. Background for the entire study: Extracted DNA from sorted CD4+ and CD8+ cells averaged around 3.3 ug, ranging from roughly 0.2 to 30 ug. CD8+CD57+ expansion was defined as frequency above the mean frequency observed in healthy subjects.

Genomic DNA served as template for TCR beta VDJ combination and CDR3 sequence profiling. TCR repertoire sequencing was run on an Illumina HiSeq 2000. Turning to the authors' computational methods: Repertoire assessment relied on Simpson's diversity index, CDR3 size and DJ length profiles, and TRBV/TRBJ rearrangement plots. Whichever DNA sequence was most abundant in the deep sequencing data was defined as the immunodominant clone. CDR3 amino acid sequences were checked for sharing between subjects and were compared against published repertoires and the VDJdb database. The public reads were run again by TCRdb, first through fastp at Q25 and then through MiXCR, and only productive beta chains were kept. Rows matching on CDR3 protein sequence are summarized as one entry with the most common DNA and genes. TCRdb, not the original authors, processed these V and J calls. This sample holds about 240,000 distinct CDR3 sequences; more than 45% were observed only once. The ten largest account for less than 9% of the sample.

Broader findings and caveats from the paper: Between patients and healthy controls, no significant difference in CD8+ Simpson's diversity was found (P=0.060). Twenty-nine CD8+ CDR3 sequences were found in both patients and controls but appeared to be highly expressed in patients and within the immunodominant clones of the patients.

From a lookup of the germline V gene, CDR1 and CDR2 are MNHNS and SASEGT. The V and J ends are trimmed by 4 bases and 0 bases, leaving 10 bases between them. From its cysteine to its phenylalanine, the CDR3 spans 15 amino acids. Of all the DNA, just the CDR3 is kept, 45 bases in frame from base 1. Expansion of CD8+CD57+ cells had been shown by flow cytometry in the patients chosen for sequencing. Every patient had severe acquired aplastic anemia, diagnosed using the International Study of Aplastic Anemia and Agranulocytosis and Camitta criteria. No patient had received any therapy when blood was sampled. In the study, sorted CD4+ and CD8+ blood T cells from patients with severe aplastic anemia and from healthy subjects underwent deep sequencing of TCR repertoires. Patients were enrolled under clinicaltrials.gov protocols 00001620, 01623167, 00001397, 00071045, 00081523 and 00961064 in the USA. Ficoll-Paque density gradient centrifugation was used to isolate peripheral blood mononuclear cells. Before DNA extraction, CD4+ and CD8+ T cells were sorted by FACS or by magnetic beads.

Of note for this clonotype: This receptor's antigen is unknown. Within one base of it there is no much larger clone, and no base qualities were kept.

The chain is made from TRBV6-1 and TRBJ1-5; the D region possibly corresponds to TRBD1 (6 bases align). The sample consisted of sorted CD4+, CD8+, or CD8+CD57+ T cells (not recorded which) from PBMCs. This sequence originates from a human donor with aplastic anemia. The DNA sequence reads TGTGCCAGCAGTGGTACAGGGTCTAGCAATCAGCCCCAGCATTTT. This encodes CASSGTGSSNQPQHF.